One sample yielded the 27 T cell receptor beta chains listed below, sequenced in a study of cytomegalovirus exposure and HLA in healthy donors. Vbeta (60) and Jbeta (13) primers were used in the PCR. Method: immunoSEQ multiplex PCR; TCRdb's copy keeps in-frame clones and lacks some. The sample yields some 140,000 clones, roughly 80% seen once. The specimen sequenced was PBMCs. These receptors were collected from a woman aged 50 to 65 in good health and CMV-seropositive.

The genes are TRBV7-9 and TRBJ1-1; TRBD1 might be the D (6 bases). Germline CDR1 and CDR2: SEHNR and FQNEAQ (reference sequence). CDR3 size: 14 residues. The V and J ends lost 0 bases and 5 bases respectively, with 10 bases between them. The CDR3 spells CASSLAPGVTEAFF. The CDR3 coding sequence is TGTGCCAGCAGCTTAGCGCCAGGGGTGACTGAAGCTTTCTTT.

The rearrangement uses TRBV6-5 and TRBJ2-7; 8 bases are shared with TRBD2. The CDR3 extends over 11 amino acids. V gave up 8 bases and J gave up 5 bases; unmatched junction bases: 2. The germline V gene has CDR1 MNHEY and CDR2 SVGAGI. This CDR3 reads CASRGGDEQYF. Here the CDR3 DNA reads TGTGCCAGCCGGGGGGGAGACGAGCAGTACTTC.

Here the CDR3 DNA reads TGCGCCAGCAGCCCTCTAGCGGGGGGCTACAATGAGCAGTTCTTC. Its translation: CASSPLAGGYNEQFF. The chain links TRBV4-1 to TRBJ2-1; TRBD2 matches at 11 bases. CDR1 is MGHRA and CDR2 is YSYEKL in the germline V gene. CDR3 length: 15 amino acids. Trimming at V came to 4 bases and at J to 3 bases, leaving 2 bases not matched to a gene.

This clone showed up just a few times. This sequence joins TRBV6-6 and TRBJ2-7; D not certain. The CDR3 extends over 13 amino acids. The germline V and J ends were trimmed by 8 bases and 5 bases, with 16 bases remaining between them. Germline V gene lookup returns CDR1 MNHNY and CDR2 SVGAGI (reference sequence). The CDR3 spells CASSLPYADEQYF. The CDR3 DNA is TGTGCCAGCTCCCTTCCTTATGCGGACGAGCAGTACTTC.

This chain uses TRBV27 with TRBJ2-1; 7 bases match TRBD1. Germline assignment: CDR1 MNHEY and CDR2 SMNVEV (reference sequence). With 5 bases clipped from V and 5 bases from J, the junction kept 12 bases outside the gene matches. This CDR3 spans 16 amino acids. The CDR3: CASSPRDSRVDNEQFF. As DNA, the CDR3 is TGTGCCAGCAGTCCCAGGGACAGCCGAGTGGACAATGAGCAGTTCTTC.

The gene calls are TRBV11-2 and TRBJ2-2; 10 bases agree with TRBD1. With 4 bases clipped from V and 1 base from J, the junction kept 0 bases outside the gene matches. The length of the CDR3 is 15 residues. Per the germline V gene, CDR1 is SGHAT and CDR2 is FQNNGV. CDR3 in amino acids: CASSWDRGNTGELFF. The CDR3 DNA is TGTGCCAGCAGCTGGGACAGGGGGAACACCGGGGAGCTGTTTTTT. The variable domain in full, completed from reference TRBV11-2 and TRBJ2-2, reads EAGVAQSPRYKIIEKRQSVAFWCNPISGHATLYWYQQILGQGPKLLIQFQNNGVVDDSQLPKDRFSAERLKGVDSTLKIQPAKLEDSAVYLCASSWDRGNTGELFFGEGSRLTVL.

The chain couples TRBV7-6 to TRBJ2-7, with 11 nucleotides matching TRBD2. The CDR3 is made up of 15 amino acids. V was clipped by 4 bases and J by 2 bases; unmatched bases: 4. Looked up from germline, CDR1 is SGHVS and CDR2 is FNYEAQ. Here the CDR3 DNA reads TGTGCCAGCAGCTCATCTAGCGGGGGGCCCTACGAGCAGTACTTC. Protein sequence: CASSSSSGGPYEQYF.

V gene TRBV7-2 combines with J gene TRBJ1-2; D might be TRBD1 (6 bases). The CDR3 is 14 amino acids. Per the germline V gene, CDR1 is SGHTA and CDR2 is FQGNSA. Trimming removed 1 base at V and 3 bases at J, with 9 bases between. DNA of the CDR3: TGTGCCAGCAGCTTAGGATGGACAGACTATGGCTACACCTTC. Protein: CASSLGWTDYGYTF.

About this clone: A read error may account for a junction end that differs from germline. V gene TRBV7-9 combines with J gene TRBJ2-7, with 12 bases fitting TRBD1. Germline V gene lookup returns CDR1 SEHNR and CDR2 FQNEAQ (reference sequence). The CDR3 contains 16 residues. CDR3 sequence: CSSSLVRDRGPHEQYF. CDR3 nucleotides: TGTTCCAGCAGCTTAGTCCGGGACAGGGGGCCCCACGAGCAGTACTTC.

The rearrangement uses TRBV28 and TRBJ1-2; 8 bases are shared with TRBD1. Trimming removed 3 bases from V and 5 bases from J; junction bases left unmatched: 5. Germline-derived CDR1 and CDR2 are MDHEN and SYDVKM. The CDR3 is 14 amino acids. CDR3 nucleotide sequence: TGTGCCAGCAGTTTGTCACAGGGGGTTTATGGCTACACCTTC. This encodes CASSLSQGVYGYTF.

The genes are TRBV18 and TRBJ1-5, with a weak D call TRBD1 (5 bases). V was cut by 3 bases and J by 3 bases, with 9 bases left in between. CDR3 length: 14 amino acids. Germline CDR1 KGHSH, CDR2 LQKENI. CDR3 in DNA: TGTGCCAGCTCACCCGGACAAGACAATCAGCCCCAGCATTTT. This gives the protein CASSPGQDNQPQHF.

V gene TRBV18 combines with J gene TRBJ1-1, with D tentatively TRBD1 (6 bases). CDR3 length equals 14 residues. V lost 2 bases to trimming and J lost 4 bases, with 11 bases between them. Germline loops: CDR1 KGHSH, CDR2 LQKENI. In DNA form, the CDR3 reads TGTGCCAGCTCACCAAACAGGGTTGCCACTGAAGCTTTCTTT. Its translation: CASSPNRVATEAFF.

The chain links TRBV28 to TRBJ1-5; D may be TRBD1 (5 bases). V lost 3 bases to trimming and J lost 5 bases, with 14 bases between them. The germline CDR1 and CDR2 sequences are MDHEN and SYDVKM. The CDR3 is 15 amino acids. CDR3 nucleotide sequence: TGTGCCAGCAGTTTGCCCCAAAACAGGTATCAGCCCCAGCATTTT. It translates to CASSLPQNRYQPQHF.

The CDR3 DNA reads as TGTGCCACCAGCCCCCGGCCAGGTGGGAATTCACCCCTCCACTTT. Its protein product is CATSPRPGGNSPLHF. This chain links TRBV15 with TRBJ1-6; D unresolved. The CDR3 has 15 residues. V lost 5 bases to trimming and J lost 7 bases, with 15 bases between them. Germline CDR1 and CDR2: LNHNV and YYDKDF (reference sequence). Combining the CDR3 with reference TRBV15 and TRBJ1-6 gives the whole variable domain DAMVIQNPRYQVTQFGKPVTLSCSQTLNHNVMYWYQQKSSQAPKLLFHYYDKDFNNEADTPDNFQSRRPNTSFCFLDIRSPGLGDTAMYLCATSPRPGGNSPLHFGNGTRLTVT.

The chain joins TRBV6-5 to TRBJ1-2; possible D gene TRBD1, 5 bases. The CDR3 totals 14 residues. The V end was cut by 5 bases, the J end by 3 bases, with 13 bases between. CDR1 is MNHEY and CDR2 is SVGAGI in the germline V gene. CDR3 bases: TGTGCCAGCAGTGACCACGACAGAGACTATGGCTACACCTTC. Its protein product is CASSDHDRDYGYTF.

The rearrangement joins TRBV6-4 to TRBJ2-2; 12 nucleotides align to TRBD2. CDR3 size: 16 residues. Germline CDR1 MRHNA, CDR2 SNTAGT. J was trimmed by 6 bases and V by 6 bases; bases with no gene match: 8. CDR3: CASRSSGRADSGELFF. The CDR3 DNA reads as TGTGCCAGCAGATCTAGCGGGAGGGCCGACTCCGGGGAGCTGTTTTTT.

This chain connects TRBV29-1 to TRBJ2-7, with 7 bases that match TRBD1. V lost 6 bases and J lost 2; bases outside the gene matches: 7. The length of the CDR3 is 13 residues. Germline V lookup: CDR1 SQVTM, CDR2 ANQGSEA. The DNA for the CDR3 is TGCAGCGTGATCCGGGACAGCCCCTACGAGCAGTACTTC. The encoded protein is CSVIRDSPYEQYF.

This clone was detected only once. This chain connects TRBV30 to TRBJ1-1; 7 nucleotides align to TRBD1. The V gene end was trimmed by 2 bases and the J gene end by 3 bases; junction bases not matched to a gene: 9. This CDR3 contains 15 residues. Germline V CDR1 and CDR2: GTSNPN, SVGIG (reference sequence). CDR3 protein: CAWSFAGTEDTEAFF. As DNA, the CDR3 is TGTGCCTGGAGTTTTGCTGGGACAGAGGACACTGAAGCTTTCTTT.

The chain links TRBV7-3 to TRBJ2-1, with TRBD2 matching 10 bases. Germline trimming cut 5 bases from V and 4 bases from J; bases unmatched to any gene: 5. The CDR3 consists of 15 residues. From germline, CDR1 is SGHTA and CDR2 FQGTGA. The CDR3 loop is CASSPGLAEYNEQFF. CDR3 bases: TGTGCCAGCAGCCCCGGACTAGCGGAATACAATGAGCAGTTCTTC.

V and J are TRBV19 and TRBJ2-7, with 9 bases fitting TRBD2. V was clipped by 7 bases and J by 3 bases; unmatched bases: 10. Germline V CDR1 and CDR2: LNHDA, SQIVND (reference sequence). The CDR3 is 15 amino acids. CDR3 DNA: TGTGCCAGTATAAAGAGAAGACTAGCGGTCTACGAGCAGTACTTC. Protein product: CASIKRRLAVYEQYF.

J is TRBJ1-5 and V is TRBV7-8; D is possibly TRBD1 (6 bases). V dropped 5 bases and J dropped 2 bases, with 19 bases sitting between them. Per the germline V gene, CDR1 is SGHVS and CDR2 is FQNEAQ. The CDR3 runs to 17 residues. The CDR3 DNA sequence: TGTGCCAGCAGCGAGGGGGGGGCACGCCTAGGCAATCAGCCCCAGCATTTT. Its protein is CASSEGGARLGNQPQHF.

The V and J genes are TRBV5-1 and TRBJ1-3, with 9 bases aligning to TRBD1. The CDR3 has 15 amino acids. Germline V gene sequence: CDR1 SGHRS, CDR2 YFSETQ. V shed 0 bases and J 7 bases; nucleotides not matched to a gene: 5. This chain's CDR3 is CASSLAGTGRNTIYF. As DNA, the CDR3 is TGCGCCAGCAGCTTGGCAGGGACAGGGAGGAACACCATATATTTT. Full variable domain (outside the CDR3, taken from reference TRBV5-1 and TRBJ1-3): KAGVTQTPRYLIKTRGQQVTLSCSPISGHRSVSWYQQTPGQGLQFLFEYFSETQRNKGNFPGRFSGRQFSNSRSEMNVSTLELGDSALYLCASSLAGTGRNTIYFGEGSWLTVV.

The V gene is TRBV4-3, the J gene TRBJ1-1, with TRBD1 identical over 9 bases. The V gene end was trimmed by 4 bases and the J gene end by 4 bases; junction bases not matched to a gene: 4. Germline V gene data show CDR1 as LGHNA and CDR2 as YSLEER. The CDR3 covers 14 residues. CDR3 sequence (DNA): TGCGCCAGCAGCCGCGACAGGGGGGGCACTGAAGCTTTCTTT. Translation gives CASSRDRGGTEAFF.

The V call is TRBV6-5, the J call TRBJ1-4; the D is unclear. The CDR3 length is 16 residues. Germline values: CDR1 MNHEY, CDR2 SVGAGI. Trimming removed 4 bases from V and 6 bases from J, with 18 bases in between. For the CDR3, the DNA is TGTGCCAGCAGTTCCTCGGAGACCTCAGCGGATGAAAAACTGTTTTTT. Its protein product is CASSSSETSADEKLFF.

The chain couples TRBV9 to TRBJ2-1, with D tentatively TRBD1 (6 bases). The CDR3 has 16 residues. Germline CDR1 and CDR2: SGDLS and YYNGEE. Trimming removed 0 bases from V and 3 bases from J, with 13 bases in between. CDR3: CASSVGSGVGYNEQFF. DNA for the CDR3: TGTGCCAGCAGCGTAGGTTCAGGGGTAGGCTACAATGAGCAGTTCTTC.

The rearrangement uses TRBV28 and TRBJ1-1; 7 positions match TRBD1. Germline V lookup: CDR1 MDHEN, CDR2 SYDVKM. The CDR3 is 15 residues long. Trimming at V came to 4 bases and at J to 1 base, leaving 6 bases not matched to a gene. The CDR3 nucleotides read TGTGCCAGCAGTTACCCCCGGACAGGGAACACTGAAGCTTTCTTT. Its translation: CASSYPRTGNTEAFF.

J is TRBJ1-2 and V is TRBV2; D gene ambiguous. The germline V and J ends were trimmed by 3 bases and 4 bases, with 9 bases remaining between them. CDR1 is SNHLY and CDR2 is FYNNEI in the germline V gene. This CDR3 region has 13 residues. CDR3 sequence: CASSDSAGYGYTF. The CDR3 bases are TGTGCCAGCAGTGATTCGGCAGGCTATGGCTACACCTTC.